These 19 T cell receptor beta chains share one sample of origin, sequenced in a study of Graves' ophthalmopathy and Graves' hyperthyroidism. The TCR beta CDR3 regions underwent amplification from RNA transcripts. RT-PCR with HTBI primers came first, then second-round multiplex PCR. TCRdb reprocessed the multiplex PCR reads via MiXCR and lists one record per CDR3 protein. The table records approximately 210,000 distinct CDR3 sequences, just under 30% of them present only once. Sequencing was done on a sample of peripheral blood. The receptors derive from a man in his fifties with Graves' ophthalmopathy.

The sample holds many counts of this clonotype. The genes are TRBV11-2 and TRBJ2-7; tentative D call: TRBD1 (5 bases). The CDR3 loop spans 15 amino acids. V lost 5 bases to trimming and J lost 1 base, with 15 bases between them. Germline loops: CDR1 SGHAT, CDR2 FQNNGV. This CDR3 is CASSLDRFASYEQYF. For the CDR3, the DNA is TGTGCCAGCAGCCTTGACAGATTCGCGTCCTACGAGCAGTACTTC.

This clonotype was recorded many times. The chain links TRBV12-3 or TRBV12-4 to TRBJ1-2, with D hard to call. The CDR3 covers 13 residues. V was pared by 6 bases and J by 5 bases, with 13 bases between. The DNA of the CDR3 is TGTGCCAGCAGAGCCCCGGGTCCGTATGGCTACACCTTC. This codes for CASRAPGPYGYTF.

This clonotype was seen ten or more times. V and J are TRBV12-5 and TRBJ2-5; D gene uncertain. Germline-derived CDR1 and CDR2 are LGHNT and FRNRAP. There are 16 residues in the CDR3. V lost 7 bases to trimming and J lost 7 bases, with 25 bases between them. CDR3: CASAEVRVSRRGTQYF. CDR3 in DNA: TGTGCTAGTGCCGAGGTTCGGGTTAGCCGCCGCGGGACCCAGTACTTC.

Many counts were recorded for this clonotype. This rearrangement joins TRBV5-1 to TRBJ2-7, with D possibly matching TRBD2 (5 bases). Germline CDR1 and CDR2: SGHRS and YFSETQ. Trimming stripped 7 bases from V and 2 bases from J, with 13 bases between. The length of the CDR3 is 13 residues. The DNA of the CDR3 is TGCGCCAGCGGGTGGACTTCCCCCTACGAGCAGTACTTC. Translation gives CASGWTSPYEQYF.

This clonotype was detected ten times or more. The V call is TRBV12-3 or TRBV12-4, the J call TRBJ1-2, with 11 bases lining up with TRBD1. J was trimmed by 6 bases and V by 5 bases; bases with no gene match: 8. The length of the CDR3 is 15 residues. This CDR3 reads CASSLRTGGANGYTF. The DNA for the CDR3 is TGTGCCAGCAGTCTTCGGACAGGGGGCGCAAATGGCTACACCTTC.

This clonotype was counted many times. The rearrangement links TRBV12-3 or TRBV12-4 to TRBJ2-5, with 7 bases that match TRBD2. Losses at the gene ends were 2 bases for V and 6 bases for J; bases not matched to a gene: 6. CDR3 length: 14 residues. CDR3 loop: CASSLSSSGKTQYF. Here the CDR3 DNA reads TGTGCCAGCAGTTTAAGTTCCAGCGGGAAGACCCAGTACTTC.

The table lists this clonotype with many counts. A read error may produce the germline difference seen at one junction end. V gene TRBV11-2 combines with J gene TRBJ2-7; TRBD2 aligns across 7 bases. Looked up from germline, CDR1 is SGHAT and CDR2 is FQNNGV. CDR3 length: 15 residues. CDR3 amino acids: CASRLEASGSYEQYF. The CDR3 DNA is TGTGCCAGCAGATTAGAAGCTAGCGGCTCCTACGAGCAGTACTTC.

This clonotype has ten or more counts. The gene calls are TRBV4-1 and TRBJ1-5; D may be TRBD1 (5 bases). This CDR3 spans 17 amino acids. Germline loops: CDR1 MGHRA, CDR2 YSYEKL. Trimming shortened V by 0 bases and J by 6 bases, and 18 bases separated the two germline ends. The CDR3 loop reads CASSQEGSAGGGQPQHF. CDR3 in DNA: TGCGCCAGCAGCCAAGAAGGGTCGGCGGGGGGTGGTCAGCCCCAGCATTTT.

V is TRBV5-1 and J is TRBJ2-7, with D unresolved. V was cut by 2 bases and J by 6 bases, with 12 bases left in between. CDR3 size: 13 residues. Germline V gives CDR1 SGHRS, CDR2 YFSETQ. This CDR3 reads CASSLTGRGEQYF. The CDR3 DNA reads TGCGCCAGCAGCTTAACGGGTAGAGGCGAGCAGTACTTC.

This chain links TRBV11-1 with TRBJ1-1; no definite D call. In germline, CDR1 is SGHAT, CDR2 FQDESV (reference sequence). This CDR3 has 16 amino acids. Trimming left V 1 base short and J 0 bases short, with 12 bases between. The CDR3 region has the DNA TGTGCCAGCAGCTTAGAAGTTAGTACCGTGAACACTGAAGCTTTCTTT. Its protein product is CASSLEVSTVNTEAFF.

This clonotype was found many times. The chain links TRBV20-1 to TRBJ2-7; 12 bases fit TRBD1. CDR3 length equals 13 residues. V dropped 5 bases and J dropped 4; count of bases not matched to a gene: 3. Germline V gene lookup returns CDR1 DFQATT and CDR2 SNEGSKA (reference sequence). The CDR3 loop reads CSAGTGGRYEQYF. CDR3 DNA sequence: TGCAGTGCTGGGACAGGGGGCAGATACGAGCAGTACTTC.

The J gene is TRBJ1-1, the V gene TRBV6-2 or TRBV6-3; D possibly corresponds to TRBD1 (5 bases). The CDR3 consists of 15 residues. Germline lookup yields CDR1 MNHEY and CDR2 SVGEGT. V was trimmed by 5 bases and J by 1 base, leaving 14 bases between them. The CDR3 coding sequence is TGTGCCAGCAGTGAAACCAGGGATAAGAACACTGAAGCTTTCTTT. This translates into CASSETRDKNTEAFF.

At least ten counts were recorded for this clonotype. The chain recombines TRBV5-5 with TRBJ1-2; D gene unclear. Germline CDR1 and CDR2: SGHKS and YYEKEE (reference sequence). This CDR3 comprises 14 residues. Trimming pared 0 bases from V and 4 bases from J, leaving 10 bases between. Written as DNA, the CDR3 is TGTGCCAGCAGCTTGGCACAGAATATCTATGGCTACACCTTC. Residues: CASSLAQNIYGYTF.

This clonotype showed up many times. The chain recombines TRBV5-1 with TRBJ2-7; D not certain. Germline V gives CDR1 SGHRS, CDR2 YFSETQ. This CDR3 has 13 amino acids. Trimming removed 5 bases from V and 4 bases from J, with 13 bases in between. Here the CDR3 DNA reads TGCGCCAGCAGAGTCGCAGTCCTGTACGAGCAGTACTTC. Translation: CASRVAVLYEQYF. Complete variable domain (other parts from reference TRBV5-1 and TRBJ2-7): KAGVTQTPRYLIKTRGQQVTLSCSPISGHRSVSWYQQTPGQGLQFLFEYFSETQRNKGNFPGRFSGRQFSNSRSEMNVSTLELGDSALYLCASRVAVLYEQYFGPGTRLTVT.

This clonotype was detected ten times or more. This CDR3 is CASSTGLLGEQYF. For the CDR3, the DNA is TGTGCCAGCAGTACGGGCCTCCTCGGCGAGCAGTACTTC. The chain combines TRBV27 with TRBJ2-7; D gene uncertain. The CDR3 sequence is 13 residues long. From germline, CDR1 is MNHEY and CDR2 SMNVEV (reference sequence). V dropped 5 bases and J dropped 6 bases, with 14 bases sitting between them.

This clonotype occurred many times. The genes are TRBV6-2 or TRBV6-3 and TRBJ1-1; 7 bases are a match to TRBD1. The CDR3 loop spans 14 amino acids. With V trimmed by 4 bases and J by 0 bases, 2 bases remained unmatched. Germline lookup yields CDR1 MNHEY and CDR2 SVGEGT. CDR3 in DNA: TGTGCCAGCAGTTCAGGGGGATTGAACACTGAAGCTTTCTTT. This sequence encodes CASSSGGLNTEAFF.

This clonotype has at least ten counts. This sequence joins TRBV30 and TRBJ2-4, with unresolved D. The length of the CDR3 is 11 residues. CDR1 is GTSNPN and CDR2 is SVGIG in the germline V gene (reference sequence). Deletions cut 0 bases from V and 7 bases from J, with 4 bases between. The CDR3 reads CAWSVGNIQYF. The CDR3 region has the DNA TGTGCCTGGAGTGTTGGGAACATTCAGTACTTC.

The J gene is TRBJ2-5, the V gene TRBV10-3; no clear D. Germline V gene lookup returns CDR1 ENHRY and CDR2 SYGVKD. Trimming stripped 2 bases from V and 2 bases from J, with 15 bases between. The CDR3 is made up of 16 amino acids. CDR3 amino acids: CAISEGQRVFQETQYF. CDR3 coding DNA: TGTGCCATCAGTGAGGGGCAAAGGGTTTTTCAAGAGACCCAGTACTTC.

In its sample, this clonotype was seen many times. The chain recombines TRBV7-9 with TRBJ2-7; maybe TRBD2 (6 bases). The germline CDR1 and CDR2 sequences are SEHNR and FQNEAQ (reference sequence). The CDR3 is made up of 16 amino acids. V lost 1 base and J 3 bases, leaving 16 bases between the germline ends. CDR3 in amino acids: CASSLELGEVYYEQYF. The CDR3 nucleotides are TGTGCCAGCAGCTTAGAACTAGGGGAGGTCTACTACGAGCAGTACTTC.